Below, 20 T cell receptor beta chains from the same sample are listed, as sequenced in a study of shared clonotypes between healthy human individuals. Clones were read by immunoSEQ multiplex PCR, and TCRdb kept only the in-frame ones, dropping some. The repertoire includes 400,000 to 600,000 clones, roughly 77% of them detected once, and roughly an eighth sits in the top ten. The specimen was PBMCs. The receptor set was obtained from a woman aged 40 to 50 in good health. Some clones in this sample may be carry-over from other donors' samples.

The chain uses TRBV6-5 and TRBJ1-3, with D hard to call. CDR1 and CDR2 from the germline V gene are MNHEY and SVGAGI. This CDR3 spans 16 amino acids. V was cut by 0 bases and J by 0 bases, with 9 bases left in between. The CDR3 DNA follows: TGTGCCAGCAGTTACTCGGACGGCCTCTCTGGAAACACCATATATTTT. It codes for CASSYSDGLSGNTIYF.

This clone was found once. The V and J genes are TRBV2 and TRBJ1-4; D not certain. The V and J ends lost 2 bases and 4 bases respectively, with 11 bases between them. The CDR3 covers 15 residues. Germline values: CDR1 SNHLY, CDR2 FYNNEI. CDR3 sequence (DNA): TGTGCCAGCAGTGAATGGCGGGGAAGTAATGAAAAACTGTTTTTT. The encoded protein is CASSEWRGSNEKLFF.

The chain uses TRBV9 and TRBJ1-1; possible D gene TRBD1, 5 bases. This CDR3 spans 15 amino acids. V shed 6 bases and J shed 1 base, with 16 bases lying between them. Germline loops: CDR1 SGDLS, CDR2 YYNGEE. In nucleotides, the CDR3 is TGTGCCAGCACCATCCTCGACAGCCCGAACACTGAAGCTTTCTTT. This sequence encodes CASTILDSPNTEAFF.

For this clone: The same CDR3 can be traced to other DNA sequences in this sample. The chain carries TRBV5-1 and TRBJ1-5, with D unclear. In germline, CDR1 is SGHRS, CDR2 YFSETQ. Trimming took off 2 bases at V and 2 bases at J, with 5 bases between the two ends. This CDR3 region has 13 residues. The CDR3 reads CASSLDGNQPQHF. DNA for the CDR3: TGCGCCAGCAGCTTAGACGGCAATCAGCCCCAGCATTTT.

This clone was seen just once. V and J are TRBV19 and TRBJ1-4; D perhaps matches TRBD1 (6 bases). CDR1 and CDR2 from the germline V gene are LNHDA and SQIVND (reference sequence). V was cut by 5 bases and J by 3 bases, with 13 bases left in between. This CDR3 is built from 15 residues. CDR3 sequence (DNA): TGTGCCAGTAGTGCCACAGGGACTCCTAATGAAAAACTGTTTTTT. Protein sequence: CASSATGTPNEKLFF.

This rearrangement joins TRBV7-9 to TRBJ2-1; 10 positions agree with TRBD2. The J segment lost 5 bases and the V segment lost 11 bases, leaving 12 bases of the junction unmatched. CDR3 length: 15 residues. Per the germline V gene, CDR1 is SEHNR and CDR2 is FQNEAQ (reference sequence). The chain's CDR3 is CAVHSGLADNNEQFF. CDR3 in DNA: TGTGCCGTCCACTCCGGACTAGCGGACAACAATGAGCAGTTCTTC.

This clone is a singleton in its sample. The V call is TRBV25-1, the J call TRBJ2-3, with D uncertain. The CDR3 covers 15 residues. The V end was cut by 0 bases, the J end by 4 bases, with 11 bases between. Germline loops: CDR1 MGHDK, CDR2 SYGVNS. CDR3 nucleotide sequence: TGTGCCAGCAGTGAATATGTCGCCTGGGCAGATACGCAGTATTTT. Its protein product is CASSEYVAWADTQYF.

This clone occurred a few times. The rearrangement uses TRBV28 and TRBJ1-1, with D hard to call. CDR1 is MDHEN and CDR2 is SYDVKM in the germline V gene. V was pared by 1 base and J by 5 bases, with 5 bases between. The CDR3 totals 12 residues. The CDR3 DNA is TGTGCCAGCAGTTTATCCTTTACTGAAGCTTTCTTT. It encodes CASSLSFTEAFF.

The chain recombines TRBV7-3 with TRBJ2-6; D is uncertain. V lost 2 bases, J lost 1 base, and 3 bases lay in between. Per germline, CDR1 SGHTA and CDR2 FQGTGA. The CDR3 sequence is 14 residues long. The CDR3 DNA is TGTGCCAGCAGCTTACAATCTGGGGCCAACGTCCTGACTTTC. Its protein product is CASSLQSGANVLTF.

The chain links TRBV7-9 to TRBJ2-2, with D possibly matching TRBD2 (5 bases). The V end lost 4 bases, the J end lost 5 bases, and 11 bases lay between the germline ends. CDR1 is SEHNR, CDR2 FQNEAQ, per germline (reference sequence). The CDR3 totals 14 residues. The CDR3 here is CASSSGFNTGELFF. The CDR3 region has the DNA TGTGCCAGCAGCTCGGGGTTCAATACCGGGGAGCTGTTTTTT.

The V call is TRBV7-3, the J call TRBJ2-2; TRBD1 might be the D (6 bases). Trimming took 5 bases from V and 1 from J, leaving 8 bases between them. Germline lookup yields CDR1 SGHTA and CDR2 FQGTGA. The CDR3 extends over 14 amino acids. CDR3 DNA: TGTGCCAGCAGCCAGACAGGGAACACCGGGGAGCTGTTTTTT. Its protein product is CASSQTGNTGELFF.

This chain joins TRBV6-1 and TRBJ1-3, with 10 bases aligning to TRBD1. V shed 2 bases and J 1 base; nucleotides not matched to a gene: 14. The germline V gene encodes CDR1 MNHNS and CDR2 SASEGT. The CDR3 runs to 20 residues. The CDR3 nucleotides read TGTGCCAGCAGTGAAAGGGGCGGGACAGGGGAGTACGGTTCTGGAAACACCATATATTTT. This translates into CASSERGGTGEYGSGNTIYF.

The chain has TRBV19 and TRBJ1-2; D is unresolved. The ends were cut back, 7 bases at V and 2 bases at J, with 8 bases in the middle. Germline CDR1 and CDR2: LNHDA and SQIVND (reference sequence). The length of the CDR3 is 12 residues. The CDR3 loop is CASNNRNYGYTF. The CDR3 bases are TGTGCCAGTAATAACCGAAACTATGGCTACACCTTC. Full variable domain (remainder filled in from reference TRBV19 and TRBJ1-2): DGGITQSPKYLFRKEGQNVTLSCEQNLNHDAMYWYRQDPGQGLRLIYYSQIVNDFQKGDIAEGYSVSREKKESFPLTVTSAQKNPTAFYLCASNNRNYGYTFGSGTRLTVV.

The CDR3 loop is CASSQERFRYEQYF. The CDR3, as DNA: TGTGCCAGCAGCCAAGAGCGGTTCCGATACGAGCAGTACTTC. The chain links TRBV4-2 to TRBJ2-7; unclear D gene. There are 14 residues in the CDR3. V was cut by 0 bases and J by 4 bases, with 10 bases left in between. Germline loops: CDR1 LGHNA, CDR2 YNFKEQ.

The chain joins TRBV28 to TRBJ2-3, with 10 bases aligning to TRBD2. The length of the CDR3 is 17 residues. The V gene end was trimmed by 2 bases and the J gene end by 2 bases; junction bases not matched to a gene: 7. The germline gives CDR1 MDHEN, CDR2 SYDVKM. The CDR3 bases are TGTGCCAGCAGTTTAGAGGGGAGCGGGAGGGCCACAGATACGCAGTATTTT. As protein: CASSLEGSGRATDTQYF.

This clone was counted a single time. The chain uses TRBV25-1 and TRBJ1-1, with D unresolved. Germline V gene sequence: CDR1 MGHDK, CDR2 SYGVNS. CDR3 length: 15 amino acids. Trimming took 1 base from V and 5 from J, leaving 14 bases between them. The CDR3 sequence is CASSELGSRVTEAFF. In DNA form, the CDR3 reads TGTGCCAGCAGTGAATTGGGCAGTCGTGTGACTGAAGCTTTCTTT.

The V gene is TRBV28, the J gene TRBJ1-3, with 7 bases identical to TRBD1. Germline V gene sequence: CDR1 MDHEN, CDR2 SYDVKM. With V trimmed by 6 bases and J by 0 bases, 8 bases remained unmatched. This CDR3 has 16 residues. DNA of the CDR3: TGTGCCAGCAGGAAACAGGGGACCGCCTCTGGAAACACCATATATTTT. This gives the protein CASRKQGTASGNTIYF.

This chain connects TRBV5-1 to TRBJ2-7, with D perhaps TRBD1 (6 bases). V dropped 0 bases and J dropped 4 bases, with 11 bases sitting between them. The germline V gene has CDR1 SGHRS and CDR2 YFSETQ. The CDR3 extends over 14 amino acids. CDR3 bases: TGCGCCAGCAGCTTGGCAGGGGCAGCATACGAGCAGTACTTC. Translating gives CASSLAGAAYEQYF.

This chain joins TRBV27 and TRBJ1-1; D might be TRBD1 (6 bases). V dropped 0 bases and J dropped 5 bases, with 19 bases sitting between them. This CDR3 contains 17 residues. In germline, CDR1 is MNHEY, CDR2 SMNVEV (reference sequence). CDR3 bases: TGTGCCAGCAGTTTATCGGGAACAGGGTGGTTTAGGACTGAAGCTTTCTTT. This gives the protein CASSLSGTGWFRTEAFF.

This chain links TRBV4-1 with TRBJ2-3, with D maybe TRBD2 (6 bases). With 4 bases removed from V and 3 bases from J, the gap between germline ends came to 11 bases. This CDR3 contains 14 residues. Germline CDR1 is MGHRA and CDR2 is YSYEKL. CDR3 in amino acids: CASSRGTYTDTQYF. The CDR3 DNA reads as TGCGCCAGCAGCCGCGGGACTTATACAGATACGCAGTATTTT.